This T cell receptor beta chain stems from a study of regulatory T cells in long-lasting Graves disease. Assembly of TCR beta libraries relied on iRepertoire HTBI primers together with Arm-PCR of CDR3 regions. TCRdb re-derived calls from the multiplex PCR reads in MiXCR, one entry per CDR3 protein. The data show 500,000 to 700,000 distinct CDR3 sequences, about 15% seen once. Time point defined: newly diagnosed GD, antithyroid drugs for less than 3 months. Researchers made the TCR library from RNA that was extracted from PBMCs. Germline CDR1 LNHDA, CDR2 SQIVND (reference sequence). Trimming took 4 bases from V and 5 from J, leaving 9 bases between them. CDR3 length: 14 residues. The same specimen was also included in a second study, on T cells in Graves' hyperthyroidism and ophthalmopathy.

The receptor's source is a woman in her twenties or thirties with Graves disease. This specimen consisted of peripheral blood mononuclear cells (PBMCs), obtained at new diagnosis, from a patient treated with antithyroid drugs. The V call is TRBV19, the J call TRBJ1-6; D uncertain. This CDR3 reads CASSTDGNNSPLHF. Written as DNA, the CDR3 is TGTGCCAGTAGTACGGACGGGAATAATTCACCCCTCCACTTT.